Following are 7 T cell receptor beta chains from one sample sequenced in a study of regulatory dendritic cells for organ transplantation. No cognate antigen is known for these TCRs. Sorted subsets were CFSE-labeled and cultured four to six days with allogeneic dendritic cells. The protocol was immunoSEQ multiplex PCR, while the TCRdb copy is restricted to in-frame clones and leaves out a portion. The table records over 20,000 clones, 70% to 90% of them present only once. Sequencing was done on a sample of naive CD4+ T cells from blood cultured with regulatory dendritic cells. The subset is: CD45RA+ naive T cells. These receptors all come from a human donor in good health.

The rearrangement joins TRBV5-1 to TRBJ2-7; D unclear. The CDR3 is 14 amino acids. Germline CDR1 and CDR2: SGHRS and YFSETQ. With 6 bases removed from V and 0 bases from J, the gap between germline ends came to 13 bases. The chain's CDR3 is CASTLGFSSYEQYF. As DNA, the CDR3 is TGCGCCAGCACCCTTGGGTTCTCCTCCTACGAGCAGTACTTC.

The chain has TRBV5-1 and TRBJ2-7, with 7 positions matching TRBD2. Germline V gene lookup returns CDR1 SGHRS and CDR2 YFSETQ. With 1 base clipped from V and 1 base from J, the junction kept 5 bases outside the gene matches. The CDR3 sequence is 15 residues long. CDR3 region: CASSLWAGESYEQYF. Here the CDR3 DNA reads TGCGCCAGCAGCTTGTGGGCGGGGGAGTCCTACGAGCAGTACTTC. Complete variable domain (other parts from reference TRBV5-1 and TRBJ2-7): KAGVTQTPRYLIKTRGQQVTLSCSPISGHRSVSWYQQTPGQGLQFLFEYFSETQRNKGNFPGRFSGRQFSNSRSEMNVSTLELGDSALYLCASSLWAGESYEQYFGPGTRLTVT.

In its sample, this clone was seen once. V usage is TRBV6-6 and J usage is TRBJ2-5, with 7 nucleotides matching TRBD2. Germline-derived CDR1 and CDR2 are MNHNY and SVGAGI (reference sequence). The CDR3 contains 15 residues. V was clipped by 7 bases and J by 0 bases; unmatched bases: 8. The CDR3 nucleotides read TGTGCCAGCACCCACCCAGCGGGGAACCAAGAGACCCAGTACTTC. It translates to CASTHPAGNQETQYF.

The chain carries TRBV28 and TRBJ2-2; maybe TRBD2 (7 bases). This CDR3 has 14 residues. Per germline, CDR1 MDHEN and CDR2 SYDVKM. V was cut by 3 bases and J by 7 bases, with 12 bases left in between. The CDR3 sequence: CASSLGGRVGELFF. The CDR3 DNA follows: TGTGCCAGCAGTTTGGGGGGGCGTGTCGGGGAGCTGTTTTTT.

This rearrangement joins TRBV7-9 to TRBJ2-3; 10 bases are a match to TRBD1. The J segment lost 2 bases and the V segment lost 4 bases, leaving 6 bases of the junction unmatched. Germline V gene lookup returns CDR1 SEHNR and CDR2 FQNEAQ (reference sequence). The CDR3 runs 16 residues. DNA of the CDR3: TGTGCCAGCAGCTCGCGACAGGGGGCAATCACAGATACGCAGTATTTT. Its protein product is CASSSRQGAITDTQYF.

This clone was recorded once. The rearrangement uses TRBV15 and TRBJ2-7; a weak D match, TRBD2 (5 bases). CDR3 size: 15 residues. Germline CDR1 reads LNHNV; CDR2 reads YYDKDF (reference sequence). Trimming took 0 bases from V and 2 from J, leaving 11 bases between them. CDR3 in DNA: TGTGCCACCAGCAGAGATCCGGGAATTACCTACGAGCAGTACTTC. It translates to CATSRDPGITYEQYF.

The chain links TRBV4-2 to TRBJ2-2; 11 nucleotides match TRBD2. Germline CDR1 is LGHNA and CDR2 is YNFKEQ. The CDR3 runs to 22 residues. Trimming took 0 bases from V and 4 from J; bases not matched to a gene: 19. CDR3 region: CASSQDASGQGRLAGLTGELFF. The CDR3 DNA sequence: TGTGCCAGCAGCCAAGACGCCTCCGGACAGGGGCGACTAGCGGGACTCACCGGGGAGCTGTTTTTT.